This T cell receptor beta chain was obtained from a study of T cells after posttransplantation cyclophosphamide. Study-wide results and limits: Blood and skin or GI T cell repertoires showed limited TRB overlap. Recipient CMV seropositivity and CMV reactivation strongly tracked TRB clonality. Donor-recipient repertoire similarity was low at 1-2 months, rising over year one.

Data came from immunoSEQ multiplex PCR; TCRdb stores just in-frame clones and leaves some out. The sample holds fewer than 60,000 clones, roughly 92% seen once. Points on this clone: Its antigen is undetermined.

Peripheral blood was collected from the related graft donor on the marrow donation day. V gave up 5 bases and J gave up 4 bases, with 17 bases separating them. The CDR3 is 15 amino acids. The V gene's germline CDR1 is SGHTA and CDR2 FQGNSA. V and J are TRBV7-2 and TRBJ1-1; tentatively, D is TRBD1 (5 bases). The source material was PBMCs. The origin of this receptor is a woman aged 25 to 39 in good health and a related stem cell transplant donor. The CDR3 bases are TGTGCCAGCAGCCCATTGGGGCGATTGAGCACTGAAGCTTTCTTT. Encoded protein: CASSPLGRLSTEAFF.